This T cell receptor (beta chain) was identified in a study of chemoradiotherapy in HPV16-positive cancers. Study background: Candidate HPV-specific clones and shared TCR motifs came from two HPV16-positive patients.

This CDR3 contains 20 residues. Germline V gene sequence: CDR1 MNHNS, CDR2 SASEGT. TCRdb's table, derived via immunoSEQ multiplex PCR, lists solely in-frame clones and lacks some. The table lists approximately 17,000 clones, roughly two thirds of them singletons. The chain links TRBV6-1 to TRBJ2-5, with TRBD2 matching over 8 bases. The DNA end favors TRBJ2-7, so the J call may be wrong. This sequence was found in a human donor with HPV-associated anogenital cancer. The sample in question was tumor tissue, obtained from a patient who underwent chemoradiotherapy. This CDR3 is CASSEYQGLLAGAVSYEQYF. The CDR3 nucleotides read TGTGCCAGCAGTGAATATCAGGGCCTTCTAGCGGGCGCGGTATCCTACGAGCAGTACTTC.